This T cell receptor beta chain is drawn from a study of beta chain features in type 1 diabetes. This CDR3 is built from 15 residues. The junction had 3 bases not matched to a gene; V was cut back by 1 base and J by 3 bases. The V gene's germline CDR1 is SGHTA and CDR2 FQGNSA. This clone was seen more than once but under ten times. Expressed TCRB transcripts got sequenced, as all isolated RNA was reverse transcribed. This table comes from immunoSEQ multiplex PCR, and its TCRdb copy is limited to in-frame clones, with some not included. The sample lists 400,000 to 450,000 clones, approximately 14% occurring once.

The V gene is TRBV7-2, the J gene TRBJ2-1, with TRBD2 matching over 7 bases. The TCR was taken from a man between 25 and 39 years old in good health. The sample was naive CD4+ T cells from blood. This chain's CDR3 is CASSLVGGGYNEQFF. In DNA, the CDR3 is TGTGCCAGCAGCTTAGTTGGCGGGGGCTACAATGAGCAGTTCTTC.